The 29 T cell receptor beta chains reported below all come from one sample, sequenced in a study of blood T cell repertoires in COVID-19. Some clones are missing from TCRdb's copy, which holds only in-frame ones; the method was immunoSEQ multiplex PCR. The sample records around 120,000 clones, roughly nine tenths being singletons. The sequenced sample was peripheral blood. The receptors were gathered from an elderly woman with acute or convalescent COVID-19.

The rearrangement uses TRBV7-2 and TRBJ1-2, with D possibly TRBD1 on 5 matching bases. Germline V CDR1 and CDR2: SGHTA, FQGNSA. V lost 1 base and J lost 5, with 20 bases in between. CDR3 length: 17 residues. The CDR3: CASSLVPLGQGGYGYTF. The CDR3 DNA reads TGTGCCAGCAGCTTAGTCCCCCTGGGGCAGGGAGGGTATGGCTACACCTTC. The full variable domain, with the rest looked up from reference TRBV7-2 and TRBJ1-2, is GAGVSQSPSNKVTEKGKDVELRCDPISGHTALYWYRQSLGQGLEFLIYFQGNSAPDKSGLPSDRFSAERTGGSVSTLTIQRTQQEDSAVYLCASSLVPLGQGGYGYTFGSGTRLTVV.

The genes are TRBV19 and TRBJ1-1; no firm D call. The CDR3 has 12 amino acids. The germline gives CDR1 LNHDA, CDR2 SQIVND (reference sequence). Trimming took 2 bases from V and 11 from J, leaving 12 bases between them. This CDR3 is CASSINPTEAFF. The CDR3 DNA follows: TGTGCCAGTAGTATAAACCCGACGGAGGCTTTCTTT.

The gene calls are TRBV19 and TRBJ1-4; D possibly corresponds to TRBD1 (5 bases). Germline V lookup: CDR1 LNHDA, CDR2 SQIVND (reference sequence). Trimming took 3 bases from V and 7 from J, leaving 12 bases between them. The CDR3 contains 14 residues. The CDR3 sequence is CASSIAPRGEKLFF. The CDR3 DNA reads TGTGCCAGTAGTATTGCCCCAAGGGGTGAAAAACTGTTTTTT.

The CDR3 here is CASSLASGGASEQFF. As DNA, the CDR3 is TGCGCCAGCAGCTTAGCTAGCGGGGGGGCCTCTGAGCAGTTCTTC. The gene calls are TRBV5-1 and TRBJ2-1; TRBD2 aligns across 12 bases. Germline CDR1 is SGHRS and CDR2 is YFSETQ. The CDR3 is made up of 15 amino acids. The trim removed 2 bases at V and 9 bases at J, leaving 6 bases unmatched.

This chain uses TRBV7-9 with TRBJ1-2, with D possibly being TRBD1 (6 bases). CDR1 SEHNR and CDR2 FQNEAQ come from the germline V gene (reference sequence). Trimming pared 2 bases from V and 2 bases from J, leaving 24 bases between. CDR3 length: 19 amino acids. The CDR3 is CASSLPKRWGQGGNYGYTF. For the CDR3, the DNA is TGTGCCAGCAGCTTACCTAAGAGATGGGGGCAGGGAGGGAACTATGGCTACACCTTC.

The chain employs TRBV4-1 and TRBJ1-2, with D perhaps TRBD1 (5 bases). Trimming shortened V by 1 base and J by 7 bases, and 13 bases separated the two germline ends. Germline V gives CDR1 MGHRA, CDR2 YSYEKL. The CDR3 consists of 14 residues. The CDR3 DNA reads TGCGCCAGCAGCCAAGGAGGACAAAGGGGTGGCTACACCTTC. It codes for CASSQGGQRGGYTF.

Written as DNA, the CDR3 is TGTGCCACCAGTGATGGATATGCGGGGACAGGGAATGACTATGGCTACACCTTC. Protein product: CATSDGYAGTGNDYGYTF. The chain has TRBV24-1 and TRBJ1-2; 9 bases are shared with TRBD1. The CDR3 is made up of 18 amino acids. J lost 3 bases, V lost 3 bases, and 13 bases had no gene match. Germline CDR1 reads KGHDR; CDR2 reads SFDVKD.

The rearrangement uses TRBV5-1 and TRBJ2-5; 7 nucleotides match TRBD1. CDR3 length equals 14 residues. Unmatched junction bases numbered 8, after V lost 4 bases and J lost 5 bases. Germline-derived CDR1 and CDR2 are SGHRS and YFSETQ. The CDR3 DNA reads TGCGCCAGCAGCATAGGGGGCGCATGGGAGACCCAGTACTTC. Protein sequence: CASSIGGAWETQYF.

The chain combines TRBV30 with TRBJ1-2; D ambiguous. With 2 bases removed from V and 2 bases from J, the gap between germline ends came to 6 bases. Germline values: CDR1 GTSNPN, CDR2 SVGIG (reference sequence). The CDR3 length is 12 residues. The CDR3 DNA reads as TGTGCCTGGAGTCCCGGGAACTATGGCTACACCTTC. Protein: CAWSPGNYGYTF.

CDR3 coding DNA: TGTGCCAGCAGCCAAGGGACAGCGCCCAATTCACCCCTCCACTTT. Its translation: CASSQGTAPNSPLHF. The rearrangement links TRBV3-1 (or the pseudogene TRBV3-2) to TRBJ1-6, with D perhaps TRBD1 (6 bases). V was trimmed by 1 base and J by 7 bases, leaving 11 bases between them. Per germline, CDR1 LGHDT and CDR2 YNNKEL (reference sequence). This CDR3 is built from 15 residues.

The chain employs TRBV21-1 and TRBJ2-7; TRBD1, as called in the table, went unchecked against the DNA. TRBV21-1 is shown as a pseudogene. The CDR3 spans 18 residues. The CDR3 DNA follows: TGTGCCAGCAGCAAAAGGTCTGGGACAGGGGACCTCCTCTACGAGCAGTACTTC. Protein sequence: CASSKRSGTGDLLYEQYF.

This clone was found once. The rearrangement uses TRBV3-1 (or the pseudogene TRBV3-2) and TRBJ1-2; 8 positions match TRBD1. This CDR3 region has 13 residues. Per germline, CDR1 LGHDT and CDR2 YNNKEL (reference sequence). The V segment lost 1 base and the J segment 7 bases; nucleotides outside the gene matches: 2. This CDR3 is CASSQGQGSGYTF. CDR3 coding DNA: TGTGCCAGCAGCCAAGGACAGGGGTCTGGCTACACCTTC.

This clone turned up a few times. The genes are TRBV2 and TRBJ1-2; 7 positions agree with TRBD1. CDR1 and CDR2 (germline): SNHLY, FYNNEI. There are 13 residues in the CDR3. Trimming cost V 5 bases and J 4 bases; bases outside gene matches: 4. The CDR3 DNA reads TGTGCCAGCAGTACTTCAGGGGGCTATGGCTACACCTTC. This sequence encodes CASSTSGGYGYTF. The full variable domain, with the rest looked up from reference TRBV2 and TRBJ1-2, is EPEVTQTPSHQVTQMGQEVILRCVPISNHLYFYWYRQILGQKVEFLVSFYNNEISEKSEIFDDQFSVERPDGSNFTLKIRSTKLEDSAMYFCASSTSGGYGYTFGSGTRLTVV.

The chain has TRBV29-1 and TRBJ1-2; D is undetermined. The CDR3 runs 11 residues. V was cut by 2 bases and J by 4 bases, with 5 bases left in between. Germline V gene lookup returns CDR1 SQVTM and CDR2 ANQGSEA. CDR3 sequence reads: CSVESIYGYTF. CDR3 nucleotide sequence: TGCAGCGTTGAAAGCATCTATGGCTACACCTTC.

The gene calls are TRBV14 and TRBJ2-3; 8 bases are shared with TRBD1. V dropped 1 base and J dropped 3; count of bases not matched to a gene: 0. Germline assignment: CDR1 SGHDN and CDR2 FVKESK. This CDR3 has 14 amino acids. CDR3 residues: CASSQGTGTDTQYF. The CDR3 region has the DNA TGTGCCAGCAGCCAAGGGACAGGGACAGATACGCAGTATTTT.

V and J are TRBV5-4 and TRBJ2-6; TRBD1 matches at 7 bases. This CDR3 has 20 residues. Per the germline V gene, CDR1 is SGHNT and CDR2 is YYREEE (reference sequence). With 5 bases clipped from V and 0 bases from J, the junction kept 17 bases outside the gene matches. The CDR3 bases are TGTGCCAGCAGTCAGTACAGACAGGGAAGGGGACACTCTGGGGCCAACGTCCTGACTTTC. It encodes CASSQYRQGRGHSGANVLTF.

This chain connects TRBV28 to TRBJ2-1; D perhaps matches TRBD1 (5 bases). The V end was cut by 7 bases, the J end by 0 bases, with 16 bases between. CDR3 length: 16 amino acids. Germline V gives CDR1 MDHEN, CDR2 SYDVKM. CDR3 DNA: TGTGCCAGCACACTCGCCGACAGTCCCTCCTACAATGAGCAGTTCTTC. Translating it yields CASTLADSPSYNEQFF.

The chain uses TRBV7-2 and TRBJ1-6, with D hard to call. The germline V gene encodes CDR1 SGHTA and CDR2 FQGNSA. The CDR3 contains 14 residues. Trimming cost V 4 bases and J 10 bases, with 14 bases left between them. CDR3 coding DNA: TGTGCCAGCAGCTCCGGGGTGCGAAGCTCACCCCTCCACTTT. This encodes CASSSGVRSSPLHF.

CDR3 amino acids: CASSIRDRAYEQYF. The CDR3 coding sequence is TGTGCCAGCAGCATCCGGGACAGGGCTTACGAGCAGTACTTC. The chain joins TRBV5-4 to TRBJ2-7; 9 nucleotides agree with TRBD1. Germline CDR1 is SGHNT and CDR2 is YYREEE (reference sequence). The CDR3 contains 14 residues. V lost 4 bases and J lost 4; bases outside the gene matches: 6.

This sequence joins TRBV7-3 and TRBJ2-7, with D maybe TRBD1 (6 bases). This CDR3 has 13 residues. In germline, CDR1 is SGHTA, CDR2 FQGTGA. The V end was cut by 5 bases, the J end by 5 bases, with 13 bases between. This CDR3 is CASSRTSGDEQYF. In DNA, the CDR3 is TGTGCCAGCAGCCGAACCTCAGGGGACGAGCAGTACTTC.

The chain recombines TRBV18 with TRBJ2-2; 9 bases map to TRBD1. The length of the CDR3 is 16 residues. In germline, CDR1 is KGHSH, CDR2 LQKENI. The trim removed 0 bases at V and 3 bases at J, leaving 2 bases unmatched. CDR3 bases: TGTGCCAGCTCACCACCGGGACAGGGATACACCGGGGAGCTGTTTTTT. Translated: CASSPPGQGYTGELFF.

The gene calls are TRBV27 and TRBJ1-1, with 8 bases lining up with TRBD1. In germline, CDR1 is MNHEY, CDR2 SMNVEV (reference sequence). V lost 5 bases and J lost 1; bases outside the gene matches: 6. This CDR3 spans 15 amino acids. CDR3 nucleotide sequence: TGTGCCAGCAGTCTGACAGGGGTCAAGAACACTGAAGCTTTCTTT. This codes for CASSLTGVKNTEAFF.

V gene TRBV5-1 combines with J gene TRBJ1-1; 7 bases line up with TRBD1. The junction had 8 bases not matched to a gene; V was cut back by 3 bases and J by 3 bases. Germline values: CDR1 SGHRS, CDR2 YFSETQ. This CDR3 region has 15 residues. CDR3 protein: CASSSWVGGHTEAFF. CDR3 coding DNA: TGCGCCAGCAGCTCCTGGGTAGGGGGCCACACTGAAGCTTTCTTT.

The chain combines TRBV2 with TRBJ1-1, with no clear D. The CDR3 extends over 14 amino acids. Looked up from germline, CDR1 is SNHLY and CDR2 is FYNNEI. Trimming pared 6 bases from V and 4 bases from J, leaving 15 bases between. The CDR3 loop is CASRRWELGTEAFF. For the CDR3, the DNA is TGTGCCAGCAGACGATGGGAGCTAGGCACTGAAGCTTTCTTT.

The gene calls are TRBV19 and TRBJ2-1, with 13 bases that match TRBD2. Trimming cost V 7 bases and J 5 bases; bases outside gene matches: 14. Per germline, CDR1 LNHDA and CDR2 SQIVND (reference sequence). The CDR3 runs to 18 residues. CDR3 DNA sequence: TGTGCCAGTACCGGGAGGGGACTAGCGGGGTTAACTAACAATGAGCAGTTCTTC. This codes for CASTGRGLAGLTNNEQFF. The whole variable domain, filled in from reference TRBV19 and TRBJ2-1, reads DGGITQSPKYLFRKEGQNVTLSCEQNLNHDAMYWYRQDPGQGLRLIYYSQIVNDFQKGDIAEGYSVSREKKESFPLTVTSAQKNPTAFYLCASTGRGLAGLTNNEQFFGPGTRLTVL.

The V and J genes are TRBV6-5 and TRBJ2-4; 7 nucleotides line up with TRBD1. V was pared by 4 bases and J by 8 bases, with 8 bases of the junction left unmatched. Germline assignment: CDR1 MNHEY and CDR2 SVGAGI. The CDR3 is made up of 14 amino acids. CDR3 residues: CASSSSGTVDIQYF. The CDR3 DNA sequence: TGTGCCAGCAGTTCATCCGGGACAGTCGACATTCAGTACTTC.

This clone has only a few counts. The chain has TRBV19 and TRBJ1-5; D not certain. V lost 3 bases and J lost 0, with 9 bases in between. The CDR3 sequence is 15 residues long. The germline V gene encodes CDR1 LNHDA and CDR2 SQIVND (reference sequence). Written as DNA, the CDR3 is TGTGCCAGTAGTATTGCGGGTCATAGCAATCAGCCCCAGCATTTT. Encoded protein: CASSIAGHSNQPQHF. Full variable domain (missing parts from reference TRBV19 and TRBJ1-5): DGGITQSPKYLFRKEGQNVTLSCEQNLNHDAMYWYRQDPGQGLRLIYYSQIVNDFQKGDIAEGYSVSREKKESFPLTVTSAQKNPTAFYLCASSIAGHSNQPQHFGDGTRLSIL.

This clone is a singleton in its sample. The chain combines TRBV5-1 with TRBJ1-4; D perhaps matches TRBD1 (5 bases). Trimming pared 6 bases from V and 4 bases from J, leaving 10 bases between. This CDR3 is built from 13 residues. CDR1 is SGHRS and CDR2 is YFSETQ in the germline V gene. DNA of the CDR3: TGCGCCAGCATGGACACCTATAATGAAAAACTGTTTTTT. Its protein is CASMDTYNEKLFF.

J is TRBJ2-7 and V is TRBV15; a weak D match, TRBD2 (6 bases). The CDR3 has 16 residues. CDR1 and CDR2 from the germline V gene are LNHNV and YYDKDF (reference sequence). V was pared by 0 bases and J by 0 bases, with 12 bases between. The CDR3 sequence is CATSREGGTLSYEQYF. CDR3 coding DNA: TGTGCCACCAGCAGAGAAGGAGGGACCCTCTCCTACGAGCAGTACTTC.